This T cell receptor beta chain was sequenced for a study of blood T cell repertoires in COVID-19. Study at large: In Cohort 3, a recovered donor had either two negative PCRs, clearance, or symptom resolution. Specimens from acute and convalescent COVID-19 originated in the United States, Italy and Spain.

This CDR3 is 15 amino acids long. Here immunoSEQ multiplex PCR was the method, and the copy in TCRdb shows in-frame clones only, minus some. Counted here are under 400,000 clones, about 89% occurring once; the ten biggest clones make up about 1.9%. The sequence came from a middle-aged man in a cohort exposed to, infected with or recovered from COVID-19 (not recorded which). Input material: PBMCs or T cells enriched from blood (not recorded which). V gene TRBV21-1 combines with J gene TRBJ2-1; TRBD2 reflects the table's D call only, with no check against the DNA. TRBV21-1 is listed as a pseudogene. The DNA of the CDR3 is TGTGCCAGCAGCACCGGGAGTGTCCCCTACAATGAGCAGTTCTTC. Translated, it gives CASSTGSVPYNEQFF.